This record looks at one T cell receptor beta chain sequence and its context. J lost 0 bases, V lost 5 bases, and 2 bases had no gene match. The CDR3 sequence is 14 residues long. Germline V gives CDR1 SNHLY, CDR2 FYNNEI. This sample was taken from a study of blood T cell repertoires in COVID-19. The assay was immunoSEQ multiplex PCR, and TCRdb's table has in-frame clones only and misses some. The sample gives approximately 140,000 clones, approximately 84% of which show up once; over 1.1% is in the top ten. The TCR comes from a man in his fifties or sixties with acute or convalescent COVID-19. V usage is TRBV2 and J usage is TRBJ2-5; TRBD1 agrees at 8 bases. Source material: peripheral blood. The CDR3 region has the DNA TGTGCCAGCAGTTGGACAGGGTACCAAGAGACCCAGTACTTC. Protein sequence: CASSWTGYQETQYF.